The following is a T cell receptor (beta chain) sequence with its context. Exposed study participants had met a COVID-19 case within 2 weeks before entry. This entry belongs to a study of blood T cell repertoires in COVID-19. The wider study: Italy, Spain and the United States were the sources of the convalescent and acute COVID-19 samples. Sample material is recorded as cDNA or gDNA derived from T cells, B-cell-depleted T cells, or PBMCs.

In the original processing: Nucleated cell counts were estimated from reference gene primer amplification. Profiling relied on immunoSEQ multiplex PCR, and the TCRdb table lists in-frame clones only, not all of them. The D gene and trimming were derived from the DNA, and the V and J assignments and clone size from that table. Of fewer than 250,000 clones in the sample, 80% to 90% were seen once. The sample was PBMCs or T cells enriched from blood (not recorded which). This receptor was taken from a woman aged 25 to 39 who had been exposed to COVID-19.

The CDR3, as DNA: TGTGCCAGCAGCGCCCGACAGGTATTACAAGAGACCCAGTACTTC. It yields the protein CASSARQVLQETQYF. The J gene is TRBJ2-5, the V gene TRBV3-1 (or the pseudogene TRBV3-2), with D maybe TRBD1 (6 bases). This CDR3 has 15 amino acids. The ends were cut back, 5 bases at V and 2 bases at J, with 15 bases in the middle. CDR1 is LGHDT and CDR2 is YNNKEL in the germline V gene (reference sequence).